The clone carrying this TCR beta chain has more than one count but fewer than ten. This entry belongs to a study of beta chain features in type 1 diabetes. TCRB transcripts that were expressed got sequenced, as all of the isolated RNA had been reverse transcribed. The repertoire was sequenced with immunoSEQ multiplex PCR; TCRdb's copy has only in-frame clones and lacks some. Altogether 400,000 to 600,000 clones are present, approximately 28% being singletons, with the ten largest covering around 0.065%. The CDR3 has 16 amino acids. With 1 base removed from V and 0 bases from J, the gap between germline ends came to 10 bases. Germline CDR1 is SGHDN and CDR2 is FVKESK.

The chain joins TRBV14 to TRBJ2-4; the D gene could be TRBD1 or TRBD2 (6 bases each). This receptor was taken from a man younger than 35 in good health. Sequences were obtained from naive CD4+ T cells from blood. CDR3 sequence: CASSQVGGLAKNIQYF. The CDR3 DNA follows: TGTGCCAGCAGCCAAGTAGGGGGACTAGCCAAAAACATTCAGTACTTC.